This T cell receptor beta chain originates from a study of cytomegalovirus exposure and HLA in healthy donors. Both 60 Vbeta primers and 13 Jbeta primers went into the PCR. Clones were read by immunoSEQ multiplex PCR, and TCRdb kept only the in-frame ones, dropping some. The sample holds about 160,000 clones, 75% seen once. As to this clone: Its cognate antigen is unknown.

Findings and limits, study-wide: The authors later found HLA-associated TCR beta chains more clonally expanded than equally common others.

This CDR3 region has 15 residues. With 3 bases removed from V and 3 bases from J, the gap between germline ends came to 17 bases. The germline V gene has CDR1 SQVTM and CDR2 ANQGSEA. What was sequenced was PBMCs. This receptor was taken from a female donor in good health and CMV-seronegative. The V gene is TRBV29-1, the J gene TRBJ2-5; D perhaps matches TRBD2 (6 bases). Here the CDR3 DNA reads TGCAGCGTTGATGATGCGGGGAAGATAAAAGAGACCCAGTACTTC. Its translation: CSVDDAGKIKETQYF.